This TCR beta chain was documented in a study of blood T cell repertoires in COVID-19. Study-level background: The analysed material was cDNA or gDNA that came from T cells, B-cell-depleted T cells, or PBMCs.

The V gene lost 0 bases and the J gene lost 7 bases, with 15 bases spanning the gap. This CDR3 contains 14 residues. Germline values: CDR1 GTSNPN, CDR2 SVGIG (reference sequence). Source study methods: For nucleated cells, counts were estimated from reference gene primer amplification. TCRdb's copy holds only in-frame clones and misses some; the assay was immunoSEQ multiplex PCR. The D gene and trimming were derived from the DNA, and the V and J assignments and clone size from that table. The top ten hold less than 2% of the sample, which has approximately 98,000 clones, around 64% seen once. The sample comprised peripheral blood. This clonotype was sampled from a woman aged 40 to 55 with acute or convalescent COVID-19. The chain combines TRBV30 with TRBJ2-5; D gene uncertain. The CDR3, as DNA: TGTGCCTGGAGTGTACTTGGCGGCTCGGCGACCCAGTACTTC. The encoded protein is CAWSVLGGSATQYF. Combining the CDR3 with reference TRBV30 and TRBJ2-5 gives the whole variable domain SQTIHQWPATLVQPVGSPLSLECTVEGTSNPNLYWYRQAAGRGLQLLFYSVGIGQISSEVPQNLSASRPQDRQFILSSKKLLLSDSGFYLCAWSVLGGSATQYFGPGTRLLVL.